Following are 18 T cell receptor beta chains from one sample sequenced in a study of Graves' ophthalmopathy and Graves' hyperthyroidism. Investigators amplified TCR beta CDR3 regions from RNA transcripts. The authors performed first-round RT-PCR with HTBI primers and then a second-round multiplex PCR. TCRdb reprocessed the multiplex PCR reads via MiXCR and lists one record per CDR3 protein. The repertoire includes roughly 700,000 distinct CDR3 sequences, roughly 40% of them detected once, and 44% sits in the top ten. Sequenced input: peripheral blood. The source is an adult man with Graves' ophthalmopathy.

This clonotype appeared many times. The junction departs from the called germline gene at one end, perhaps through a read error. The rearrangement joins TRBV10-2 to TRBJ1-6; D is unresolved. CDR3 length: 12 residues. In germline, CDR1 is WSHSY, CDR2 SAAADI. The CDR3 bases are TGTGCCAGCAGCGCGGGTGATTCACCCCTCCACTTT. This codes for CASSAGDSPLHF.

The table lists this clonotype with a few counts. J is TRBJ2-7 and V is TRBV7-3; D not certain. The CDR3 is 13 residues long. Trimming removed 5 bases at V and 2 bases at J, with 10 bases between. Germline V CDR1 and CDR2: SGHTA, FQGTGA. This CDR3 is CASSTLPTYEQYF. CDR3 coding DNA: TGTGCCAGCAGCACCCTCCCCACCTACGAGCAGTACTTC.

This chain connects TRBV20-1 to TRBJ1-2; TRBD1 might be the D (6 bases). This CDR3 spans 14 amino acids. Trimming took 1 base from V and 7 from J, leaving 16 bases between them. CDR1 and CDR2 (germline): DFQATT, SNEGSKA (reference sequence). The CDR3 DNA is TGCAGTGCTAGAGTGGGAGGGGGTATTGGTGGCTACACCTTC. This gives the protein CSARVGGGIGGYTF.

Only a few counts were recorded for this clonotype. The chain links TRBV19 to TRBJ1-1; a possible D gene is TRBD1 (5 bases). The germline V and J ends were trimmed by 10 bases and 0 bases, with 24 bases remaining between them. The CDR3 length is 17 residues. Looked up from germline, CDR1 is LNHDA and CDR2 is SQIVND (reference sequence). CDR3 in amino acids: CATISWDRGVMNTEAFF. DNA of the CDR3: TGTGCCACCATATCCTGGGATAGGGGCGTCATGAACACTGAAGCTTTCTTT.

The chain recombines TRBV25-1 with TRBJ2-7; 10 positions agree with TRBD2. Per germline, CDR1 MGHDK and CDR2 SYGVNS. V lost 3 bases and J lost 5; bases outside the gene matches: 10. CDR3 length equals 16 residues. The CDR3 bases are TGTGCCAGCAGTGACCTAGCGGGACTAGCGATCCACGAGCAGTACTTC. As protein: CASSDLAGLAIHEQYF.

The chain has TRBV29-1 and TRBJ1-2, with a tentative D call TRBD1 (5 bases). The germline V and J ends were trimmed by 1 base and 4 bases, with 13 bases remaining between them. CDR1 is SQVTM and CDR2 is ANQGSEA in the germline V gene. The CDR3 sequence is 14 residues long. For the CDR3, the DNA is TGCAGCGTTGAAGGACAGTCTAACGCCTATGGCTACACCTTC. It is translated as CSVEGQSNAYGYTF.

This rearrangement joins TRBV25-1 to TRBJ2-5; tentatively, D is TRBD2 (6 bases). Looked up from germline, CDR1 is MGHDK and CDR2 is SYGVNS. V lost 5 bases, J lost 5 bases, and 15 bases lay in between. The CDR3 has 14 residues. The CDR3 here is CASSRGRGTETQYF. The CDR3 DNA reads TGTGCCAGCAGTCGCGGCCGGGGGACGGAGACCCAGTACTTC. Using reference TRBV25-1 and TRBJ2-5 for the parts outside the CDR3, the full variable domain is EADIYQTPRYLVIGTGKKITLECSQTMGHDKMYWYQQDPGMELHLIHYSYGVNSTEKGDLSSESTVSRIRTEHFPLTLESARPSHTSQYLCASSRGRGTETQYFGPGTRLLVL.

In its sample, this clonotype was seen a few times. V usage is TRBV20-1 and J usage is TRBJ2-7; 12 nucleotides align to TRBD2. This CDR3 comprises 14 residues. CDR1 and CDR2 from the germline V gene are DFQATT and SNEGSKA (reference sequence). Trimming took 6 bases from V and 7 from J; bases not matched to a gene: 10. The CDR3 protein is CSAPGLAGSREQYF. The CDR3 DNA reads TGCAGTGCCCCTGGACTAGCGGGAAGCAGGGAGCAGTACTTC.

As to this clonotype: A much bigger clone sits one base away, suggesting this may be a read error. The CDR3 DNA is TGTGCCATCAGTGATATCTTAGGGACTTCAGCTAACTATGGCTACGCCTTC. This sequence encodes CAISDILGTSANYGYAF. The genes are TRBV10-3 and TRBJ1-2; maybe TRBD1 (5 bases). The germline V gene has CDR1 ENHRY and CDR2 SYGVKD. CDR3 size: 17 residues.

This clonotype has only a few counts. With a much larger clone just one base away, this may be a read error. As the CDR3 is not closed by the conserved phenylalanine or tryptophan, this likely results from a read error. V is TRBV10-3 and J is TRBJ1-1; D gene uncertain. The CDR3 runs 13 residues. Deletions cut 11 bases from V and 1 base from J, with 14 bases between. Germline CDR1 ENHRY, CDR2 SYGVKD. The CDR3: CAVSRAENTEAFL. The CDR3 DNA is TGTGCCGTTTCTAGGGCGGAGAACACTGAAGCTTTCCTT.

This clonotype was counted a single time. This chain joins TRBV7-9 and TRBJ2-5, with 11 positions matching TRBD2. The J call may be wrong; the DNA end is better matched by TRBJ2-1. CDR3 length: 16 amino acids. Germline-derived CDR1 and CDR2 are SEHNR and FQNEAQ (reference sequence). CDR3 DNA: TGTGCCAGCAGCCTATTGGGACTAGCGGATTACAATGAGCAGTTCTTC. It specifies CASSLLGLADYNEQFF.

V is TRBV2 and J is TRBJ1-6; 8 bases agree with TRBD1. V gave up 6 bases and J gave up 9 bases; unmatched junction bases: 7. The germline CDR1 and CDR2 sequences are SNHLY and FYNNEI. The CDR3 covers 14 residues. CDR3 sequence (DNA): TGTGCCAGCAGCACGCAGGGGGCAGGTTCACCCCTCCACTTT. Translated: CASSTQGAGSPLHF.

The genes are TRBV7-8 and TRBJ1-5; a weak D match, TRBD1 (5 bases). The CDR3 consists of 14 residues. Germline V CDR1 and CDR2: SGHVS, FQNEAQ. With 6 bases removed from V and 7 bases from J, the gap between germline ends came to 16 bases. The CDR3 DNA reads TGTGCCAGCAGTTTTGTCGGGGCGGGACAGCCCCAGCATTTT. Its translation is CASSFVGAGQPQHF.

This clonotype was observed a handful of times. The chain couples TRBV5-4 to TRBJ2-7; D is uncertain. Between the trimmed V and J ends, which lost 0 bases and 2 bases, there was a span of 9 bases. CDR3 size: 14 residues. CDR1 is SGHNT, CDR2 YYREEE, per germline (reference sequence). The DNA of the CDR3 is TGTGCCAGCAGCTTGGTAGGCAAGCCCTACGAGCAGTACTTC. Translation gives CASSLVGKPYEQYF.

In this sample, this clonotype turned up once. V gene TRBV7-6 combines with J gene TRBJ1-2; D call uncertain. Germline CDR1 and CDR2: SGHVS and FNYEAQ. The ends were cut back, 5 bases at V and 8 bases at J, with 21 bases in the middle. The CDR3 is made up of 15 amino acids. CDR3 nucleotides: TGTGCCAGCAGCCCAGATCGAGTAACCTCGAGGGGCTACACCTTC. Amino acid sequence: CASSPDRVTSRGYTF.

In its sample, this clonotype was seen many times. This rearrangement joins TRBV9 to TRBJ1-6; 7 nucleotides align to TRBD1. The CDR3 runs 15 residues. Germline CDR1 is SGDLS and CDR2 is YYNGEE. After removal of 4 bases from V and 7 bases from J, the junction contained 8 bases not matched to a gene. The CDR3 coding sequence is TGTGCCAGCAGCCCCGACAGGGTGGGAAATTCACCCCTCCACTTT. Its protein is CASSPDRVGNSPLHF.

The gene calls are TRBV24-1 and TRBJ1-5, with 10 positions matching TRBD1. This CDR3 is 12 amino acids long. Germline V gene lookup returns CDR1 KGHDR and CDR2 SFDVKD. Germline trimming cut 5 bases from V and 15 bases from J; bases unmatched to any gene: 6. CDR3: CATSGTGGRWHF. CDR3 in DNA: TGTGCCACCAGTGGGACAGGGGGGAGGTGGCATTTT.

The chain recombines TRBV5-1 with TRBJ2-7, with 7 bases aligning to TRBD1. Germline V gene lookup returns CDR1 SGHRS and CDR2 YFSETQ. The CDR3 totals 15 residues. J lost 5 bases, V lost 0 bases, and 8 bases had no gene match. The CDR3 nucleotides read TGCGCCAGCAGCTTGGAAGGGGGCTCATGGGACGAGCAGTACTTC. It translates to CASSLEGGSWDEQYF.